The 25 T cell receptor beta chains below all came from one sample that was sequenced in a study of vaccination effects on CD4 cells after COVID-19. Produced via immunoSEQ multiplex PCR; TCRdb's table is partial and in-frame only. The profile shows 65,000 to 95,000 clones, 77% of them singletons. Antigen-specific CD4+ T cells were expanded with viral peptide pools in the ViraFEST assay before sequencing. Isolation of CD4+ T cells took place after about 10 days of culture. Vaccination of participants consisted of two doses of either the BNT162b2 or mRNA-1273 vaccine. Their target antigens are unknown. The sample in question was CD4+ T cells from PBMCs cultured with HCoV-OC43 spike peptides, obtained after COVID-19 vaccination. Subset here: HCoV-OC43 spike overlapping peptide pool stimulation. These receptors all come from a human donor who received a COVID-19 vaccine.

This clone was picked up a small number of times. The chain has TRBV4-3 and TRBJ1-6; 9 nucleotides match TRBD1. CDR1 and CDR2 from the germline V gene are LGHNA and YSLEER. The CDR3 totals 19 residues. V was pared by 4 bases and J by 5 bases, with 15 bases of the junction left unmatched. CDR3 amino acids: CASSRPRPRDRDNNSPLHF. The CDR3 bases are TGCGCCAGCAGCCGCCCCAGACCGCGGGACAGGGATAATAATTCACCCCTCCACTTT.

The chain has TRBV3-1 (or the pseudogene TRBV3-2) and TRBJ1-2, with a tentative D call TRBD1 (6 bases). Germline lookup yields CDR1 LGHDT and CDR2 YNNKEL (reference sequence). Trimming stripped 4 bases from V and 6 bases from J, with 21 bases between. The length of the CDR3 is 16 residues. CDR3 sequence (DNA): TGTGCCAGCAGCCCCCCCGGGGTAGGCAAGGGGGATGGCTACACCTTC. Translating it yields CASSPPGVGKGDGYTF.

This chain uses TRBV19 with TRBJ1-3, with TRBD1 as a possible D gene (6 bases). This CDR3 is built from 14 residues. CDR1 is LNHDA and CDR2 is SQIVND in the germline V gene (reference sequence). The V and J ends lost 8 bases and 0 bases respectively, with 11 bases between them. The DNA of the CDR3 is TGTGCCAGTTCAGGGGCCGACTCTGGAAACACCATATATTTT. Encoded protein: CASSGADSGNTIYF.

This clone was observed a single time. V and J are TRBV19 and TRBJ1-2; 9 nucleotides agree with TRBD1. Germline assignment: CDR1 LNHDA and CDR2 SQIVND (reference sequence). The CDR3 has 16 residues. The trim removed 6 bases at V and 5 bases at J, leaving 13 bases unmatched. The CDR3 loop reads CASRPRTGTGFYGYTF. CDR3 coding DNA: TGTGCCAGTAGGCCCCGAACCGGGACAGGGTTTTATGGCTACACCTTC. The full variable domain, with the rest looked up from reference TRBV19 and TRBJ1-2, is DGGITQSPKYLFRKEGQNVTLSCEQNLNHDAMYWYRQDPGQGLRLIYYSQIVNDFQKGDIAEGYSVSREKKESFPLTVTSAQKNPTAFYLCASRPRTGTGFYGYTFGSGTRLTVV.

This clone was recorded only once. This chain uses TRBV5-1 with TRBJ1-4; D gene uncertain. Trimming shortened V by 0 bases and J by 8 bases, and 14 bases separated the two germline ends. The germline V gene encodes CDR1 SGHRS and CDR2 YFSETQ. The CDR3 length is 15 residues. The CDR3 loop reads CASSLVSGMEEKLFF. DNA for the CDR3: TGCGCCAGCAGCTTGGTTTCCGGAATGGAGGAAAAACTGTTTTTT. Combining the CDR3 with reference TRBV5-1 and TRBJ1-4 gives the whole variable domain KAGVTQTPRYLIKTRGQQVTLSCSPISGHRSVSWYQQTPGQGLQFLFEYFSETQRNKGNFPGRFSGRQFSNSRSEMNVSTLELGDSALYLCASSLVSGMEEKLFFGSGTQLSVL.

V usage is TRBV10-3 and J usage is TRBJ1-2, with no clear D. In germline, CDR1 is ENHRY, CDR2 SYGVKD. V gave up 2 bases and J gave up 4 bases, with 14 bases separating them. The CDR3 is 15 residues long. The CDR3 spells CAISEPEAPVYGYTF. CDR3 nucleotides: TGTGCCATCAGTGAGCCCGAAGCCCCCGTCTATGGCTACACCTTC.

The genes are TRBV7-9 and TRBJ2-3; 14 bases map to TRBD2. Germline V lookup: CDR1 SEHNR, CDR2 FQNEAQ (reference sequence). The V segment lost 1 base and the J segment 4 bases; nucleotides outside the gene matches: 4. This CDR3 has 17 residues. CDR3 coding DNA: TGTGCCAGCAGCTTAGGACTAGCGGGGGGGTCTTCAGATACGCAGTATTTT. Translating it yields CASSLGLAGGSSDTQYF.

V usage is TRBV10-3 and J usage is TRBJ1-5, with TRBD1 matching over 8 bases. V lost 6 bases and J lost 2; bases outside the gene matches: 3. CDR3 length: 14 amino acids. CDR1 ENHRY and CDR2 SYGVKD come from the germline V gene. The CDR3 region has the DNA TGTGCCATCAGGGACAGGGACGGCAATCAGCCCCAGCATTTT. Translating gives CAIRDRDGNQPQHF.

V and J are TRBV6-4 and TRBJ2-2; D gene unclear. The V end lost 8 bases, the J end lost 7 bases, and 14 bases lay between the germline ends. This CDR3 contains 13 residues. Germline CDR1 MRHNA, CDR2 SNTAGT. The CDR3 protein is CASGVPGGGELFF. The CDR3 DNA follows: TGTGCCAGCGGTGTGCCGGGCGGCGGGGAGCTGTTTTTT.

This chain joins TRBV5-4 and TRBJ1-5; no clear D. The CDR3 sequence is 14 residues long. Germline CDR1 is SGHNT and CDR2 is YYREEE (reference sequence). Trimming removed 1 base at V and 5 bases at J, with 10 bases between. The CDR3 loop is CASSLFGIDQPQHF. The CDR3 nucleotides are TGTGCCAGCAGCTTGTTTGGGATTGATCAGCCCCAGCATTTT.

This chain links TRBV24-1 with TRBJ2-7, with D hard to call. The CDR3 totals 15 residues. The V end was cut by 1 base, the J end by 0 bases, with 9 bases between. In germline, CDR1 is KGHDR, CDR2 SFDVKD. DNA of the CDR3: TGTGCCACCAGTGATTTCCTTACGGGCTCCTACGAGCAGTACGTC. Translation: CATSDFLTGSYEQYV.

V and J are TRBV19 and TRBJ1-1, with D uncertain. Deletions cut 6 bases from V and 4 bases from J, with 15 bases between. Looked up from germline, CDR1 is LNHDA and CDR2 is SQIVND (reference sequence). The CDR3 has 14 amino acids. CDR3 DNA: TGTGCCAGTAGCCGGCCGGGGTTGGGCACTGAAGCTTTCTTT. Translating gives CASSRPGLGTEAFF.

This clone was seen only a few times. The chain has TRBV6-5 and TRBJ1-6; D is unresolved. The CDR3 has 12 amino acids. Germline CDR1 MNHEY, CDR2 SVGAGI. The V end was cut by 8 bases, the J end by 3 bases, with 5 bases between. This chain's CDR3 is CASQHYNSPLHF. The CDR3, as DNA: TGTGCCAGCCAACACTATAATTCACCCCTCCACTTT.

The CDR3 sequence: CATSDGINQPQHF. The CDR3 bases are TGTGCCACCAGTGATGGGATCAATCAGCCCCAGCATTTT. J is TRBJ1-5 and V is TRBV24-1; no reliable D call. V was clipped by 3 bases and J by 3 bases, with 5 bases between them. Germline CDR1 reads KGHDR; CDR2 reads SFDVKD. The CDR3 runs to 13 residues.

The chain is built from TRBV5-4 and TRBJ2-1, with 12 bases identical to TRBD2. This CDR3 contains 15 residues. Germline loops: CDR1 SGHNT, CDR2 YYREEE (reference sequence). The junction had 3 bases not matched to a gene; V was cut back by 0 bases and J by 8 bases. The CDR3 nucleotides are TGTGCCAGCAGCTTGGCTAGCGGGGGGGCCGATGAGCAGTTCTTC. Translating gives CASSLASGGADEQFF.

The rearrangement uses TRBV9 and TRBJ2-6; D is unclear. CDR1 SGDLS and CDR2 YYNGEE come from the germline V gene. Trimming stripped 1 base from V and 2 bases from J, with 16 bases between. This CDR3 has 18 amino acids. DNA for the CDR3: TGTGCCAGCAGCGTAAACGAGATGGGGATTGCTGGGGCCAACGTCCTGACTTTC. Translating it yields CASSVNEMGIAGANVLTF.

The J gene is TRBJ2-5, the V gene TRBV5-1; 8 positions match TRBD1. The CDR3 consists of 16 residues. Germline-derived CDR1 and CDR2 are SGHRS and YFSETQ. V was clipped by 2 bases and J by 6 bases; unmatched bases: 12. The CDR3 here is CASSFGLSGGTKTQYF. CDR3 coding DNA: TGCGCCAGCAGCTTCGGACTATCAGGGGGCACGAAGACCCAGTACTTC. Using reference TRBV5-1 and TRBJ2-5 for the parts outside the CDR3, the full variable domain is KAGVTQTPRYLIKTRGQQVTLSCSPISGHRSVSWYQQTPGQGLQFLFEYFSETQRNKGNFPGRFSGRQFSNSRSEMNVSTLELGDSALYLCASSFGLSGGTKTQYFGPGTRLLVL.

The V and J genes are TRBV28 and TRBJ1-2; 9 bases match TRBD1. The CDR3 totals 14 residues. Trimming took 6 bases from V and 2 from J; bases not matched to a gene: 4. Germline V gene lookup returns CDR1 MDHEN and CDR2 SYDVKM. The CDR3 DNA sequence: TGTGCCAGCAGAGACAGGGGGACGAACTATGGCTACACCTTC. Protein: CASRDRGTNYGYTF.

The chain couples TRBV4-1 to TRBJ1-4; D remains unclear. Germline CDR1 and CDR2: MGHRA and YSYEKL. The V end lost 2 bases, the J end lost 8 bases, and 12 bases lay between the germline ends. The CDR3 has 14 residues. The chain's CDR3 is CASSQFGLREKLFF. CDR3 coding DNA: TGCGCCAGCAGCCAATTCGGCCTGAGGGAAAAACTGTTTTTT.

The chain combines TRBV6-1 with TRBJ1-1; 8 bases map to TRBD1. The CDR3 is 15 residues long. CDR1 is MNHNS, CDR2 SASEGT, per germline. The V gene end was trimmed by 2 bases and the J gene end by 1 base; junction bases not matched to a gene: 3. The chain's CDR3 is CASSEPGGANTEAFF. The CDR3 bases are TGTGCCAGCAGTGAACCAGGGGGCGCGAACACTGAAGCTTTCTTT.

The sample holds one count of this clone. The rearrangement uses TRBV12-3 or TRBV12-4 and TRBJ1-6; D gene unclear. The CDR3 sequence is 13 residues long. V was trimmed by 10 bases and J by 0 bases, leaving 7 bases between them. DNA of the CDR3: TGTGCCACGAGGGCCTCCTATAATTCACCCCTCCACTTT. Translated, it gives CATRASYNSPLHF.

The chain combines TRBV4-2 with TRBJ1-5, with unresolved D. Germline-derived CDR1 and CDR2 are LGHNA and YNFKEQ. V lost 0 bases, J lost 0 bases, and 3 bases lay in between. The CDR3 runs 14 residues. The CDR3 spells CASSQDYSNQPQHF. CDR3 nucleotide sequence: TGTGCCAGCAGCCAAGATTATAGCAATCAGCCCCAGCATTTT.

The CDR3 loop reads CASSSGLAGSYNEQFF. CDR3 sequence (DNA): TGTGCCAGCAGCTCAGGACTAGCGGGGTCCTACAATGAGCAGTTCTTC. The rearrangement links TRBV11-3 to TRBJ2-1; 12 bases are shared with TRBD2. There are 16 residues in the CDR3. CDR1 is SGHNT, CDR2 YENEEA, per germline. With 4 bases clipped from V and 1 base from J, the junction kept 2 bases outside the gene matches.

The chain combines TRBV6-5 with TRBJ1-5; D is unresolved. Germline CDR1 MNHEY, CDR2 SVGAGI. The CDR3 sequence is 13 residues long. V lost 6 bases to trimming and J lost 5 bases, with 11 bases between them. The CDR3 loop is CASRGTSYQPQHF. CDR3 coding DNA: TGTGCCAGCAGAGGAACAAGTTATCAGCCCCAGCATTTT.

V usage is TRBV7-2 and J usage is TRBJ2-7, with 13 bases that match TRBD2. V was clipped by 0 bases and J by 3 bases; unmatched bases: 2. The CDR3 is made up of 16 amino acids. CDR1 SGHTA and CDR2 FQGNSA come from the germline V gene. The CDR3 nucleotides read TGTGCCAGCAGCTTAGCGGGGACTAGCGGGAACTACGAGCAGTACGTC. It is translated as CASSLAGTSGNYEQYV.